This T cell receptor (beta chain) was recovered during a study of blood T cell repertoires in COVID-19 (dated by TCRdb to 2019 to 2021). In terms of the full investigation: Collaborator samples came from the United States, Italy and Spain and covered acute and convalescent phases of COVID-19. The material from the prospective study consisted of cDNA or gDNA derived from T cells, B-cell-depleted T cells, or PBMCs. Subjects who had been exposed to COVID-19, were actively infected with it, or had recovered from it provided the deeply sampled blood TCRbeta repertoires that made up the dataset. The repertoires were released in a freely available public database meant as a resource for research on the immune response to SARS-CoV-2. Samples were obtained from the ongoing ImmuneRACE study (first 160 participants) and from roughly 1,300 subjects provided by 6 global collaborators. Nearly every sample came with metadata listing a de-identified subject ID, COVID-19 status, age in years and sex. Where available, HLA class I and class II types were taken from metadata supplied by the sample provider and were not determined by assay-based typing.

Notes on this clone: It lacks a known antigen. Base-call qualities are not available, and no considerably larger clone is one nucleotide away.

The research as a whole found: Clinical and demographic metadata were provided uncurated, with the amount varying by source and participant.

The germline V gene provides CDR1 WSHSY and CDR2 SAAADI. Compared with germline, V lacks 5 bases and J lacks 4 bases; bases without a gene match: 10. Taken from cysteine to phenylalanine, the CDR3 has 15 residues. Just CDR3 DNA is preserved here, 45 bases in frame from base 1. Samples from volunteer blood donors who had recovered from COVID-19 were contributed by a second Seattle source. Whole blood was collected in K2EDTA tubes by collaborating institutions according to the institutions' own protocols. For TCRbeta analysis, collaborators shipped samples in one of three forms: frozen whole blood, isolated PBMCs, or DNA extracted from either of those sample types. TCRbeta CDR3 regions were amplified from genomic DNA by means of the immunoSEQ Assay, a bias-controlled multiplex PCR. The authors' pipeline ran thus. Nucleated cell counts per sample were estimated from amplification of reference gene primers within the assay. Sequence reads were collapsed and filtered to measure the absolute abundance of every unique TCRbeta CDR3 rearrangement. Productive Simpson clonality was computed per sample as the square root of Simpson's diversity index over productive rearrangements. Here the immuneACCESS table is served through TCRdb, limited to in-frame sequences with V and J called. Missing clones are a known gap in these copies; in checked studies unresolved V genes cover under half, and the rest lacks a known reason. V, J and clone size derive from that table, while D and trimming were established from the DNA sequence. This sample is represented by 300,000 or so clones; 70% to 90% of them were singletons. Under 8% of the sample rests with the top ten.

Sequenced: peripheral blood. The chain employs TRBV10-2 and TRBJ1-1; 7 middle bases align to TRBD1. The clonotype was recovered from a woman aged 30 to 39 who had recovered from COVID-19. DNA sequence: TGCGCCAGCAGTTCGCTTGGACAGGCGGCCACTGAAGCTTTCTTT. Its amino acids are CASSSLGQAATEAFF.